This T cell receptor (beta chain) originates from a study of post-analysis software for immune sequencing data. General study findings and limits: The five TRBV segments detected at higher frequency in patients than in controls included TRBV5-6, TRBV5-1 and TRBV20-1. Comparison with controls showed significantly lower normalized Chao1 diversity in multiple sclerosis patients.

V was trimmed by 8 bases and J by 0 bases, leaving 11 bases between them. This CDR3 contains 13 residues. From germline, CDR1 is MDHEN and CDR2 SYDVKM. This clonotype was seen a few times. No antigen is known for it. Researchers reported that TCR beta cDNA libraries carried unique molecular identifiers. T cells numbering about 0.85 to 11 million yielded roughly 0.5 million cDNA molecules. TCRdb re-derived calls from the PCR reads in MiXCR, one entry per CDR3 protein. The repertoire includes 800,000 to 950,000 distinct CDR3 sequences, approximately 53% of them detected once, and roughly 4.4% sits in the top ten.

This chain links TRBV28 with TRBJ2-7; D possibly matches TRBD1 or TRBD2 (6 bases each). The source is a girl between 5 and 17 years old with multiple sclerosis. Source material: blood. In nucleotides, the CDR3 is TGTGCCAGCGGTCCGGGGGCCTCCTACGAGCAGTACTTC. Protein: CASGPGASYEQYF.